Below are 6 T cell receptor beta chains sequenced from a single sample in a study of blood T cell repertoires in COVID-19. Assay: immunoSEQ multiplex PCR; the TCRdb copy retains only in-frame clones and omits some. The profile shows 200,000 to 300,000 clones, 80% to 85% of them singletons. What was sequenced was peripheral blood. These receptors were collected from a woman aged 55-75 years with active or convalescent COVID-19.

The rearrangement joins TRBV2 to TRBJ2-2; 13 nucleotides align to TRBD2. The ends lost 3 bases at V and 7 bases at J; junction bases unmatched: 14. CDR3 length equals 19 residues. Germline V gives CDR1 SNHLY, CDR2 FYNNEI. The CDR3 spells CASSEVPFGLAGVGGELFF. The CDR3 DNA reads as TGTGCCAGCAGTGAGGTGCCCTTCGGACTAGCGGGGGTGGGCGGGGAGCTGTTTTTT.

The rearrangement joins TRBV3-1 (or the pseudogene TRBV3-2) to TRBJ2-5; a possible D gene is TRBD1 (5 bases). The CDR3 totals 14 residues. The germline V gene has CDR1 LGHDT and CDR2 YNNKEL (reference sequence). V dropped 0 bases and J dropped 5 bases, with 10 bases sitting between them. The CDR3 here is CASSQDQGGETQYF. The DNA of the CDR3 is TGTGCCAGCAGCCAAGACCAGGGTGGGGAGACCCAGTACTTC.

The CDR3 loop reads CASSETGGGGYEQYF. In nucleotides, the CDR3 is TGTGCCAGCAGTGAAACAGGAGGGGGGGGATACGAGCAGTACTTC. The J gene is TRBJ2-7, the V gene TRBV28, with D perhaps matching TRBD2 (7 bases). Between the trimmed V and J ends, which lost 5 bases and 4 bases, there was a span of 18 bases. Per germline, CDR1 MDHEN and CDR2 SYDVKM. This CDR3 is built from 15 residues. The complete variable domain, with remaining parts taken from reference TRBV28 and TRBJ2-7, reads DVKVTQSSRYLVKRTGEKVFLECVQDMDHENMFWYRQDPGLGLRLIYFSYDVKMKEKGDIPEGYSVSREKKERFSLILESASTNQTSMYLCASSETGGGGYEQYFGPGTRLTVT.

V gene TRBV2 combines with J gene TRBJ2-5; 11 nucleotides match TRBD2. The germline V gene has CDR1 SNHLY and CDR2 FYNNEI. CDR3 length: 15 amino acids. The trim removed 6 bases at V and 4 bases at J, leaving 7 bases unmatched. The CDR3 DNA reads TGTGCCAGCAGAGACCTAGCGGGGGGAGGAGAGACCCAGTACTTC. It encodes CASRDLAGGGETQYF.

The rearrangement joins TRBV4-3 to TRBJ2-3, with TRBD2 matching 10 bases. After removal of 3 bases from V and 3 bases from J, the junction contained 6 bases not matched to a gene. CDR1 is LGHNA, CDR2 YSLEER, per germline. This CDR3 is 16 amino acids long. CDR3 amino acids: CASSHRSGGGTDTQYF. The CDR3 coding sequence is TGCGCCAGCAGCCATCGGAGCGGGGGGGGAACAGATACGCAGTATTTT.

V gene TRBV27 combines with J gene TRBJ1-1; TRBD1 matches at 7 bases. The CDR3 runs to 14 residues. V shed 5 bases, J shed 5 bases, and the junction held 8 bases outside the gene matches. Germline CDR1 reads MNHEY; CDR2 reads SMNVEV (reference sequence). CDR3 residues: CASSQRTGGTEAFF. The CDR3 bases are TGTGCCAGCAGTCAAAGGACAGGAGGGACTGAAGCTTTCTTT.